This T cell receptor beta chain was captured by sequencing in a study of blood T cell repertoires in COVID-19. Study-level information: Specimens from acute and convalescent COVID-19 originated in the United States, Italy and Spain. The cDNA or gDNA used as material had been derived from T cells, B-cell-depleted T cells, or PBMCs.

In the original processing: The assay estimated nucleated cells by amplifying reference gene primers. Sequencing was performed with immunoSEQ multiplex PCR; in TCRdb, only in-frame clones are kept and a portion is missing. Clonal size and the V and J genes are those of that table, whereas D and trimming came from the DNA. In the table there are 150,000 to 200,000 clones, 80% to 90% of which are singletons. The CDR3 has 15 amino acids. Per the germline V gene, CDR1 is LGHDT and CDR2 is YNNKEL (reference sequence). V lost 5 bases to trimming and J lost 5 bases; unmatched junction nucleotides: 12. The chain recombines TRBV3-1 (or the pseudogene TRBV3-2) with TRBJ2-7; TRBD2 matches 7 bases. Sequencing used peripheral blood. The TCR was taken from a man aged 55 to 70 with acute or convalescent COVID-19. CDR3 in DNA: TGTGCCAGCAGCTCCGGGGGGTCTCTAAGCCACGAGCAGTACTTC. Residues: CASSSGGSLSHEQYF.